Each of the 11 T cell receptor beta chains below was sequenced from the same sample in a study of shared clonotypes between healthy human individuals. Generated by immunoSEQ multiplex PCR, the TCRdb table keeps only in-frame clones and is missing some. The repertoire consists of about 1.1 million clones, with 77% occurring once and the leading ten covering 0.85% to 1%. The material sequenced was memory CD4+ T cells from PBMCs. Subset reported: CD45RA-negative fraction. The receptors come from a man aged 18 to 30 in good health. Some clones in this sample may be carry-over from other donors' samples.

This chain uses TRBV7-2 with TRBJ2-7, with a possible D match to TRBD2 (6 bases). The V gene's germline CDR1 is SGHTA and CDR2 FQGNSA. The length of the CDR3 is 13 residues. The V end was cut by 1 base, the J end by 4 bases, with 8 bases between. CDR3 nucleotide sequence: TGTGCCAGCAGCTTAGGGGGGAGGTACGAGCAGTACTTC. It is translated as CASSLGGRYEQYF.

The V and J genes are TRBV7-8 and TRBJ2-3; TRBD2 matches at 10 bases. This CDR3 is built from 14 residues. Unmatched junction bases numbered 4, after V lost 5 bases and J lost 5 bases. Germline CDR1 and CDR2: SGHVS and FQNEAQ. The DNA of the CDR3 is TGTGCCAGCAGCCTGTCTAGCGGGAGAGATACGCAGTATTTT. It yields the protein CASSLSSGRDTQYF.

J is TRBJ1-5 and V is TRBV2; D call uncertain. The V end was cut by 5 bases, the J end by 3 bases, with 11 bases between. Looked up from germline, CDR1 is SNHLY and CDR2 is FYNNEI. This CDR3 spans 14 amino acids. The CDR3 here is CASSIRGPNQPQHF. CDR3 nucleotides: TGTGCCAGCAGTATTCGGGGTCCCAATCAGCCCCAGCATTTT.

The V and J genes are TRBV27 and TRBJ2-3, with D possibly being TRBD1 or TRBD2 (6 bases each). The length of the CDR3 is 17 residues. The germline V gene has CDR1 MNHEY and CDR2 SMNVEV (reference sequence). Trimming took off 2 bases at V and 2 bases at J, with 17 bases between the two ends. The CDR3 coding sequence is TGTGCCAGCAGTTTAGGGCTGTGGGGGGCAAACACAGATACGCAGTATTTT. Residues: CASSLGLWGANTDTQYF.

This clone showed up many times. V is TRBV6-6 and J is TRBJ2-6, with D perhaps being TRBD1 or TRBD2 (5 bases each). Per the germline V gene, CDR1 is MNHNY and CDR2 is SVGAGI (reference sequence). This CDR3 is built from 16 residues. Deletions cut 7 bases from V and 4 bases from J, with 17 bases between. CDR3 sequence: CASTQRVGDGANVLTF. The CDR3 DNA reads TGTGCCAGCACCCAGAGGGTGGGGGACGGGGCCAACGTCCTGACTTTC.

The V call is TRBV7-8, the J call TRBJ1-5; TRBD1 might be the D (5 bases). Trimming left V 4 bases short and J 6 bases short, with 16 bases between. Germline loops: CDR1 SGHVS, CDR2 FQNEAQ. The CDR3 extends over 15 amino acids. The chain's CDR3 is CASSSFGGIGQPQHF. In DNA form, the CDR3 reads TGTGCCAGCAGCTCTTTTGGGGGGATAGGTCAGCCCCAGCATTTT.

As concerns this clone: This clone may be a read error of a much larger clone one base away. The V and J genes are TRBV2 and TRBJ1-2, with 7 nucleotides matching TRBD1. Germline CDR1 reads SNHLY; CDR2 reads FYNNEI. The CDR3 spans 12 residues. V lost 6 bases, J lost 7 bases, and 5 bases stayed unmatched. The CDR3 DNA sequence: TGTGCCAGCAGGGTGACAGGGTCTGGCTACACCTTC. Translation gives CASRVTGSGYTF.

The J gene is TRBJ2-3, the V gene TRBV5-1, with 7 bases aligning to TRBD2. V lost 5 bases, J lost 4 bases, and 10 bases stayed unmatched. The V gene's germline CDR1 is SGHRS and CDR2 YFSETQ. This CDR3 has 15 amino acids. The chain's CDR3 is CASSFLAGASDTQYF. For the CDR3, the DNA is TGCGCCAGCAGTTTTTTGGCGGGAGCTTCAGATACGCAGTATTTT.

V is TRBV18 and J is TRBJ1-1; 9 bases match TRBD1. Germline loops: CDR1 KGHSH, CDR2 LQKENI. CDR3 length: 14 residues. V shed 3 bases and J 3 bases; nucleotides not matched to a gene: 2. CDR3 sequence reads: CASSPGTGYTEAFF. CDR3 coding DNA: TGTGCCAGCTCACCCGGGACAGGGTACACTGAAGCTTTCTTT.

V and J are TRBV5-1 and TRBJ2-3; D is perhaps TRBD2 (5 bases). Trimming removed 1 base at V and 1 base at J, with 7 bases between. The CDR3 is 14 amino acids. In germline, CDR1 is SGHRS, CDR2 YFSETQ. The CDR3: CASSLRTRTDTQYF. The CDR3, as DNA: TGCGCCAGCAGCTTGCGGACTCGCACAGATACGCAGTATTTT.

The CDR3 bases are TGCGCCAGCAGCATAAGCAACCTGGGAACTGAAGCTTTCTTT. Its protein is CASSISNLGTEAFF. This chain links TRBV5-1 with TRBJ1-1; no firm D call. CDR1 and CDR2 from the germline V gene are SGHRS and YFSETQ. Trimming shortened V by 4 bases and J by 5 bases, and 15 bases separated the two germline ends. The CDR3 extends over 14 amino acids.